These 10 T cell receptor beta chains share one sample of origin, sequenced in a study of CD8 T cells in ankylosing spondylitis. Antigen specificity for these receptors is unknown. Via MiXCR, TCRdb re-called the 5' RACE reads, giving one row per CDR3 protein. Of about 840,000 distinct CDR3 sequences listed, approximately 12% were seen once; the top ten hold approximately 0.5%. Study outcomes and limitations: Made up of under ten highly homologous variants, a TCR beta motif appeared characteristic of ankylosing spondylitis blood.

The sample consisted of blood, either unsorted or a sorted T cell fraction (not recorded which). The receptors were sampled from a male donor with ankylosing spondylitis.

The CDR3 DNA reads as TGCAGTGCTAGGATGGGCAGCCCGAACACTGAAGCTTTCTTT. Its protein product is CSARMGSPNTEAFF. V gene TRBV20-1 combines with J gene TRBJ1-1; D gene uncertain. Trimming removed 3 bases from V and 1 base from J, with 12 bases in between. The length of the CDR3 is 14 residues. Germline V gives CDR1 DFQATT, CDR2 SNEGSKA (reference sequence).

This clonotype was detected ten times or more. The rearrangement links TRBV15 to TRBJ1-6, with unresolved D. Germline CDR1 reads LNHNV; CDR2 reads YYDKDF (reference sequence). The ends were cut back, 3 bases at V and 7 bases at J, with 10 bases in the middle. CDR3 length equals 14 residues. The CDR3 DNA is TGTGCCACCAGCAGCCGGGCCGACAATTCACCCCTCCACTTT. Amino acid sequence: CATSSRADNSPLHF. The full variable domain, rest sourced from reference TRBV15 and TRBJ1-6, is DAMVIQNPRYQVTQFGKPVTLSCSQTLNHNVMYWYQQKSSQAPKLLFHYYDKDFNNEADTPDNFQSRRPNTSFCFLDIRSPGLGDTAMYLCATSSRADNSPLHFGNGTRLTVT.

V usage is TRBV18 and J usage is TRBJ2-7, with 9 bases identical to TRBD1. Per germline, CDR1 KGHSH and CDR2 LQKENI. Trimming at V came to 3 bases and at J to 7 bases, leaving 10 bases not matched to a gene. The CDR3 is made up of 15 amino acids. The CDR3 DNA sequence: TGTGCCAGCTCACCGATCAGACAGGGGGTTTCTGAGCAGTACTTC. Protein product: CASSPIRQGVSEQYF.

This clonotype occurred many times. The rearrangement uses TRBV5-1 and TRBJ1-3, with D possibly matching TRBD1 (5 bases). This CDR3 has 15 amino acids. Trimming took 1 base from V and 4 from J, leaving 12 bases between them. Germline CDR1 reads SGHRS; CDR2 reads YFSETQ. CDR3 DNA: TGCGCCAGCAGCTTGCAGGGATCTTCCGGAAACACCATATATTTT. Encoded protein: CASSLQGSSGNTIYF.

The V gene is TRBV7-2, the J gene TRBJ1-5, with D perhaps TRBD1 (6 bases). V was trimmed by 5 bases and J by 7 bases, leaving 15 bases between them. This CDR3 region has 14 residues. Germline values: CDR1 SGHTA, CDR2 FQGNSA. The CDR3 coding sequence is TGTGCCAGCAGCCTCCAGACAGGTACACAGCCCCAGCATTTT. Amino acid sequence: CASSLQTGTQPQHF.

There are a few counts of this clonotype. The chain carries TRBV20-1 and TRBJ2-1; D gene ambiguous. CDR3 length equals 10 residues. Trimming shortened V by 8 bases and J by 7 bases, and 9 bases separated the two germline ends. Germline loops: CDR1 DFQATT, CDR2 SNEGSKA (reference sequence). CDR3 residues: CSSLRNEQFF. The CDR3, as DNA: TGCAGTTCCCTAAGGAATGAGCAGTTCTTC.

The genes are TRBV18 and TRBJ1-5; TRBD1 is a possible D gene (6 bases). The CDR3 runs to 14 residues. V was pared by 3 bases and J by 4 bases, with 10 bases between. From germline, CDR1 is KGHSH and CDR2 LQKENI. DNA for the CDR3: TGTGCCAGCTCACCCGGGACAACAAATCAGCCCCAGCATTTT. Protein product: CASSPGTTNQPQHF.

The rearrangement uses TRBV7-9 and TRBJ2-7, with TRBD2 matching 7 bases. The CDR3 length is 14 residues. Trimming at V came to 5 bases and at J to 3 bases, leaving 7 bases not matched to a gene. Per the germline V gene, CDR1 is SEHNR and CDR2 is FQNEAQ (reference sequence). CDR3 sequence (DNA): TGTGCCAGCAGCCACTCCGGGGGGAACTACGAGCAGTACTTC. Its protein product is CASSHSGGNYEQYF.

The CDR3 is CSARIGGPNTEAFF. As DNA, the CDR3 is TGCAGTGCTAGGATCGGGGGTCCGAACACTGAAGCTTTCTTT. V gene TRBV20-1 combines with J gene TRBJ1-1, with TRBD1 as a possible D gene (5 bases). The V end lost 3 bases, the J end lost 1 base, and 12 bases lay between the germline ends. This CDR3 has 14 amino acids. Germline CDR1 DFQATT, CDR2 SNEGSKA (reference sequence).

The chain has TRBV4-3 and TRBJ2-2; TRBD1 aligns across 12 bases. The CDR3 contains 19 residues. Germline CDR1 reads LGHNA; CDR2 reads YSLEER. J lost 5 bases, V lost 6 bases, and 16 bases had no gene match. The CDR3 here is CASSHFIPGQGAVTGELFF. The CDR3 DNA reads as TGCGCCAGCAGTCATTTTATTCCGGGACAGGGGGCGGTAACCGGGGAGCTGTTTTTT.